This is a list of T cell receptor beta chains from one sample in a study of control samples from healthy donors and cancer patients. Assay: immunoSEQ multiplex PCR; the TCRdb copy retains only in-frame clones and omits some. The top ten clones hold over 3.5% of a sample with about 170,000 clones, roughly 95% of them seen once. Source material: blood. The receptors were sampled from a woman aged 55-69 years in good health. The CDR3 runs from the conserved cysteine through the conserved F or W. The D gene is left open where the match is weak. The listing skips clone size in some rows; elsewhere it reads once, few, many or a size class.

>TRBJ2-1|NA|NA|TRBV24-1
TGTGCCACCAGTAGTAGAAATGAGCAGTTCTTC
CATSSRNEQFF
>TRBJ1-6|NA|NA|TRBV30
TGTGCCTGGACCAACCGGGCAGGGGATAATTCACCCCTCCACTTT
CAWTNRAGDNSPLHF
>TRBJ2-2|NA|NA|TRBV27
TGTGCCAGCAGTTTATCAAGGTGGACCGGGGAGCTGTTTTTT
CASSLSRWTGELFF
>TRBJ1-5|NA|NA|TRBV6-5
TGTGCCAGCAGTTACGTTTACAATCAGCCCCAGCATTTT
CASSYVYNQPQHF
>TRBJ1-2|NA|NA|TRBV7-8
TGTGCCAGCAGCTCCCGGGACGGAGACTTCTATGGCTACACCTTC
CASSSRDGDFYGYTF
>TRBJ1-2|TRBD1|few|TRBV4-1
TGCGCCAGCAGCCAAATTCAGGGGGAAAACTATGGCTACACCTTC
CASSQIQGENYGYTF
>TRBJ1-2|NA|NA|TRBV5-1
TGCGCCAGCAGCTTGGGAGTCGGGACCCAAGCTGGCTACACCTTC
CASSLGVGTQAGYTF
>TRBJ1-2|TRBD1|NA|TRBV5-6
TGTGCCAGCACCCCTGCTACAGGGGCCTATGGCTACACCTTC
CASTPATGAYGYTF
>TRBJ2-1|TRBD1|NA|TRBV19
TGTGCCAGTAGTAAAACAGGGGGCTACAGGGACCTGGATGAGCAGTTCTTC
CASSKTGGYRDLDEQFF
>TRBJ1-3|NA|NA|TRBV18
TGTGCCAGCTCACCACAAAGTGATTCTGGAAACACCATATATTTT
CASSPQSDSGNTIYF
>TRBJ2-1|NA|NA|TRBV5-8
TGTGCCAGCAGCCTCAGGGGGGCGCAGGAGCAGTTCTTC
CASSLRGAQEQFF
>TRBJ1-3|NA|NA|TRBV19
TGTGCCAGTCAAGAGGCGGTGAGGGGCTCTGGAAACACCATATATTTT
CASQEAVRGSGNTIYF
>TRBJ2-1|NA|NA|TRBV4-3
TGCGCCAGCAGCCTACAATTGGCACAGCACAATGAGCAGTTCTTC
CASSLQLAQHNEQFF
>TRBJ1-5|NA|NA|TRBV14
TGTGCCAGCAGCCAAGAAGCTCATGTTGGGGGAGAGCCCCAGCATTTT
CASSQEAHVGGEPQHF
>TRBJ2-7|NA|NA|TRBV6-5
TGTGCCAGCACTCCCCGGCAGGGGTCCCCCTACGAGCAGTACTTC
CASTPRQGSPYEQYF
>TRBJ1-5|NA|NA|TRBV3-1/TRBV3-2
TGTGCCAGCAGCCCCTTCACAGGGCTCAATCAGCCCCAGCATTTT
CASSPFTGLNQPQHF
>TRBJ1-1|NA|once|TRBV12-3/TRBV12-4
TGTGCCAGCAGCCGGACAACCGGTACTGAAGCTTTCTTT
CASSRTTGTEAFF
>TRBJ1-6|NA|NA|TRBV28
TGTGCCAGCACGTCACCCGCAGAGACTACTAATTCACCCCTCCACTTT
CASTSPAETTNSPLHF
>TRBJ1-1|NA|NA|TRBV4-1
TGCGCCAGCAGCCAGAACACTGAAGCTTTCTTT
CASSQNTEAFF
>TRBJ1-2|TRBD1|NA|TRBV12-3/TRBV12-4
TGTGCCAGCAGCCCAGAGGGGGCACGTGGCTACACCTTC
CASSPEGARGYTF
>TRBJ2-3|TRBD1|once|TRBV6-5
TGTGCCAGCGAGGACAGGGGAAGGATCACAGATACGCAGTATTTT
CASEDRGRITDTQYF
>TRBJ1-5|TRBD1|NA|TRBV14
TGTGCCAGCAGCCAGGAACCGGGACAGGGAATCAACCAGCCCCAGCATTTT
CASSQEPGQGINQPQHF
>TRBJ2-7|TRBD1|NA|TRBV25-1
TGTGCCAGCAGTGGGGGGACAGGGGGCTGGGCCTACGAGCAGTACTTC
CASSGGTGGWAYEQYF
>TRBJ1-1|NA|once|TRBV21-1
TGTGCCAGCAGCAAGTGGGGAGCCATTGAAGCTTTCTTT
CASSKWGAIEAFF
>TRBJ1-1|NA|NA|TRBV28
TGTGCCAGCAGTTTATGGGCCAGGGGAACTGAAGCTTTCTTT
CASSLWARGTEAFF
>TRBJ2-3|NA|NA|TRBV25-1
TGTGCCAGCAGTGACGACAGGAGGAGGGTCACAGATACGCAGTATTTT
CASSDDRRRVTDTQYF
>TRBJ1-5|TRBD1|NA|TRBV15
TGTGCCACCAGCAGAGATCTGCCAGGGGGCAAAGGCAATCAGCCCCAGCATTTT
CATSRDLPGGKGNQPQHF
>TRBJ1-4|TRBD1|NA|TRBV18
TGTGCCAGCTCACCCGGGGCAGGGGGTAATGAAAAACTGTTTTTT
CASSPGAGGNEKLFF
>TRBJ1-4|NA|NA|TRBV29-1
TGCAGCGTTGGGATTGAACCGGGGACTAATGAAAAACTGTTTTTT
CSVGIEPGTNEKLFF
>TRBJ1-5|TRBD1|NA|TRBV28
TGTGCCAGCAGTTCCCAAGAGACAGGGCGTTCTGAGGCCCAGCATTTT
CASSSQETGRSEAQHF
>TRBJ2-7|TRBD1|NA|TRBV18
TGTGCCAGCTCAAAGGAACGGGACAGATTGAGCTCCTACGAGCAGTACTTC
CASSKERDRLSSYEQYF
>TRBJ1-2|NA|NA|TRBV9
TGTGCCAGCAGCGCGGGGGGCTCGGACTATGGCTACACCTTC
CASSAGGSDYGYTF
>TRBJ1-5|NA|NA|TRBV10-1
TGCGCCAGCAGGAGTACTTACCCAGAGAGCAATCAGCCCCAGCATTTT
CASRSTYPESNQPQHF
>TRBJ2-3|NA|NA|TRBV24-1
TGTGCCACCAGTGACCCTGTCCGGGGCACAGATACGCAGTATTTT
CATSDPVRGTDTQYF
>TRBJ2-5|TRBD1|NA|TRBV27
TGTGCCAGCAGTTTGACAGGGTCGGAGACCCAGTACTTC
CASSLTGSETQYF
>TRBJ2-3|TRBD1|NA|TRBV7-9
TGTGCCAGCAGCTCCGGGACAGGGGGAGATACGCAGTATTTT
CASSSGTGGDTQYF
>TRBJ1-2|NA|NA|TRBV5-6
TGTGCCAGCAGCTTGTCTGGGTGGGCCCCTAACTATGGCTACACCTTC
CASSLSGWAPNYGYTF
>TRBJ1-2|NA|NA|TRBV9
TGTGCCAGCAGCAACGGACCGAGCTATGGCTACACCTTC
CASSNGPSYGYTF
>TRBJ1-2|NA|NA|TRBV19
TGTGCCAGTAGTATGGGCCATGGCGGTAGCTATGGCTACACCTTC
CASSMGHGGSYGYTF
>TRBJ1-2|NA|NA|TRBV5-5
TGTGCCAGCAGCTTGGAGTCTACCGCCAACTATGGCTACACCTTC
CASSLESTANYGYTF
>TRBJ1-6|NA|NA|TRBV11-2
TGTGCCAGCAGCCCCGAGAGGCGAAATTCACCCCTCCACTTT
CASSPERRNSPLHF
>TRBJ1-3|TRBD1|NA|TRBV23-1
TGCGCCAGCAGTCAATCAACAGGGGAGATGGGAAACACCATATATTTT
CASSQSTGEMGNTIYF
>TRBJ1-2|NA|NA|TRBV29-1
TGCAGCGCCGCGACACATAACTATGGCTACACCTTC
CSAATHNYGYTF
>TRBJ2-1|NA|NA|TRBV7-8
TGTGCCAGCAGCCCCCCTCTAGGTGTTCCCGGGAATGAGCAGTTCTTC
CASSPPLGVPGNEQFF
>TRBJ1-4|NA|NA|TRBV19
TGTGCCAGTAAGGGGCACGGGGTGTCGTACGAAAAACTGTTTTTT
CASKGHGVSYEKLFF
>TRBJ1-3|NA|NA|TRBV4-3
TGCGCCAGCGCACAGGGTCTCGGAAACACCATATATTTT
CASAQGLGNTIYF
>TRBJ1-1|TRBD1|once|TRBV18
TGTGCCAGCTCTTCGGGACAGGGGAACACTGAAGCTTTCTTT
CASSSGQGNTEAFF
>TRBJ2-3|TRBD2|NA|TRBV14
TGTGCCAGCAGCCAAGGCTCTAGCGGGGGGAGGACGCAGTATTTT
CASSQGSSGGRTQYF
>TRBJ2-3|TRBD2|NA|TRBV5-4
TGTGCCAGCAGCTCCCTCTTACTAGCGGATGACACAGATACGCAGTATTTT
CASSSLLLADDTDTQYF
>TRBJ1-1|NA|NA|TRBV7-9
TGTGCCAGCAGGAAGTTGGAAGGCACTGAAGCTTTCTTT
CASRKLEGTEAFF
>TRBJ2-3|TRBD2|NA|TRBV6-5
TGTGCCAGCAAGCCTAGCGGTAGCACAGATACGCAGTATTTT
CASKPSGSTDTQYF
>TRBJ1-3|TRBD1|NA|TRBV4-3
TGCGCCAGCTCATATAGTGCAGGGGGCGAAACTGGAAACACCATATATTTT
CASSYSAGGETGNTIYF
>TRBJ2-7|TRBD2|NA|TRBV11-2
TGTGCCAGCAGCTTAAGACTAGCGGGGGGCTCCTACGAGCAGTACTTC
CASSLRLAGGSYEQYF
>TRBJ2-3|NA|NA|TRBV27
TGTGCCAGCATCAACCCTATCACAGATACGCAGTATTTT
CASINPITDTQYF
>TRBJ1-1|NA|NA|TRBV19
TGTGCCAGTAGTGAGGGGAGAGGGTTTCCTTTCTTT
CASSEGRGFPFF
>TRBJ2-7|NA|NA|TRBV27
TGTGCCAGCAGTTTATTTCCCCCTCGGGTTGAACGTTACGAGCAGTACTTC
CASSLFPPRVERYEQYF
>TRBJ1-2|NA|NA|TRBV10-3
TGTGCCATCAGGGAAATATCTAACTATGGCTACACCTTC
CAIREISNYGYTF